Below, 32 T cell receptor beta chains from the same sample are listed, as sequenced in a study of T-cell memory formation after mild COVID-19. MiXCR, run by TCRdb on the 5' RACE reads, gives a single entry per CDR3 protein. The sample has 550,000 to 650,000 distinct CDR3 sequences, 15% to 20% seen once. Sequencing input: PBMCs or a T cell subset sorted from them (not recorded which). The receptors originated from an adult woman who had mild COVID-19 (a few samples of this study predate the infection). Cell type and time point are not known.

This chain uses TRBV5-1 with TRBJ1-1, with D possibly matching TRBD1 (6 bases). V was shortened by 1 base and J by 5 bases, with 12 bases between the two germline ends. Germline assignment: CDR1 SGHRS and CDR2 YFSETQ. This CDR3 has 14 residues. This CDR3 reads CASSLTGKGTEAFF. CDR3 coding DNA: TGCGCCAGCAGCTTGACAGGGAAGGGAACTGAAGCTTTCTTT.

This clonotype was picked up a small number of times. The V and J genes are TRBV4-3 and TRBJ2-1, with 10 positions matching TRBD2. Germline trimming cut 1 base from V and 3 bases from J; bases unmatched to any gene: 6. CDR1 is LGHNA and CDR2 is YSLEER in the germline V gene. CDR3 size: 17 residues. Here the CDR3 reads CASSQGGAGGVYNEQFF. CDR3 nucleotide sequence: TGCGCCAGCAGCCAAGGGGGAGCGGGAGGGGTCTACAATGAGCAGTTCTTC.

This clonotype was counted a few times. The gene calls are TRBV5-1 and TRBJ2-2; 7 bases match TRBD1. CDR1 is SGHRS, CDR2 YFSETQ, per germline. With V trimmed by 5 bases and J by 7 bases, 14 bases remained unmatched. The CDR3 spans 16 residues. The CDR3 spells CASSTASGTVIGELFF. The CDR3 DNA follows: TGCGCCAGCAGTACGGCGTCTGGGACAGTCATCGGGGAGCTGTTTTTT.

This clonotype was observed many times. CDR3 sequence reads: CASSPPKHPYEQYF. The DNA for the CDR3 is TGTGCCAGCTCACCACCCAAACATCCCTACGAGCAGTACTTC. V is TRBV18 and J is TRBJ2-7; D unclear. The CDR3 has 14 residues. CDR1 KGHSH and CDR2 LQKENI come from the germline V gene. The germline V and J ends were trimmed by 0 bases and 2 bases, with 8 bases remaining between them.

The J gene is TRBJ1-1, the V gene TRBV12-3 or TRBV12-4; the D is unclear. This CDR3 is 13 amino acids long. V lost 6 bases, J lost 3 bases, and 11 bases lay in between. CDR3 in DNA: TGTGCCAGCAGGCTCTCAATTGACACTGAAGCTTTCTTT. Residues: CASRLSIDTEAFF.

The chain has TRBV12-3 or TRBV12-4 and TRBJ2-5; 9 nucleotides agree with TRBD2. The CDR3 has 16 amino acids. Unmatched junction bases numbered 4, after V lost 1 base and J lost 1 base. The CDR3 DNA sequence: TGTGCCAGCAGTTTAGACCCTAGCGGGATCCAAGAGACCCAGTACTTC. It specifies CASSLDPSGIQETQYF.

This sequence joins TRBV19 and TRBJ1-1; weak D call: TRBD1 (6 bases). The CDR3 is made up of 15 amino acids. CDR1 is LNHDA, CDR2 SQIVND, per germline (reference sequence). Trimming took off 2 bases at V and 5 bases at J, with 15 bases between the two ends. The CDR3 region is CASSIPGGGRTEAFF. CDR3 nucleotide sequence: TGTGCCAGTAGTATACCAGGCGGGGGCAGAACTGAAGCTTTCTTT.

This chain links TRBV7-3 with TRBJ2-1, with D tentatively TRBD2 (6 bases). Germline values: CDR1 SGHTA, CDR2 FQGTGA. V was shortened by 2 bases and J by 5 bases, with 10 bases between the two germline ends. The CDR3 totals 14 residues. The CDR3, as DNA: TGTGCCAGCAGCTTAGCGGGGAAAGACAATGAGCAGTTCTTC. It yields the protein CASSLAGKDNEQFF.

V is TRBV29-1 and J is TRBJ2-7; 8 bases match TRBD1. The germline gives CDR1 SQVTM, CDR2 ANQGSEA. The CDR3 has 12 residues. Trimming removed 4 bases from V and 5 bases from J; junction bases left unmatched: 4. CDR3 protein: CSVGQGWDEQYF. The CDR3 DNA follows: TGCAGCGTTGGACAGGGGTGGGACGAGCAGTACTTC.

This clonotype occurred a few times. This chain uses TRBV5-1 with TRBJ2-2; D possibly uses TRBD1 or TRBD2 (5 bases each). The germline V gene has CDR1 SGHRS and CDR2 YFSETQ. The V end was cut by 5 bases, the J end by 6 bases, with 11 bases between. The CDR3 consists of 13 residues. The CDR3 loop is CASRMGDSGELFF. Here the CDR3 DNA reads TGCGCCAGCAGGATGGGGGATTCCGGGGAGCTGTTTTTT.

The CDR3: CASGLGETQYF. The CDR3 DNA is TGTGCCAGCGGACTAGGGGAGACCCAGTACTTC. V usage is TRBV2 and J usage is TRBJ2-5; 7 bases fit TRBD2. J gave up 5 bases and V 8 bases, and 2 bases lay outside the gene matches. The CDR3 consists of 11 residues. In germline, CDR1 is SNHLY, CDR2 FYNNEI.

J is TRBJ1-1 and V is TRBV5-5, with D hard to call. The germline CDR1 and CDR2 sequences are SGHKS and YYEKEE (reference sequence). V shed 3 bases and J shed 0 bases, with 9 bases lying between them. The CDR3 has 14 amino acids. The DNA of the CDR3 is TGTGCCAGCAGCTCGAGCGGGATGAACACTGAAGCTTTCTTT. It yields the protein CASSSSGMNTEAFF. Using reference TRBV5-5 and TRBJ1-1 for the parts outside the CDR3, the full variable domain is DAGVTQSPTHLIKTRGQQVTLRCSPISGHKSVSWYQQVLGQGPQFIFQYYEKEERGRGNFPDRFSARQFPNYSSELNVNALLLGDSALYLCASSSSGMNTEAFFGQGTRLTVV.

The rearrangement joins TRBV7-9 to TRBJ2-7; 12 nucleotides align to TRBD2. Germline CDR1 and CDR2: SEHNR and FQNEAQ (reference sequence). The CDR3 consists of 15 residues. The V segment lost 5 bases and the J segment 5 bases; nucleotides outside the gene matches: 7. CDR3 in DNA: TGTGCCAGCAGCCCCCGACTAGCGGGAGTCCACGAGCAGTACTTC. Translation: CASSPRLAGVHEQYF.

This clonotype was seen a few times. Here the CDR3 DNA reads TGTGCCAGCAGTGAAGGGGGTTATGGCTACACCTTC. Protein sequence: CASSEGGYGYTF. The rearrangement links TRBV25-1 to TRBJ1-2; tentative D call: TRBD1 (5 bases). Trimming shortened V by 2 bases and J by 5 bases, and 6 bases separated the two germline ends. The germline V gene has CDR1 MGHDK and CDR2 SYGVNS. The CDR3 consists of 12 residues.

This clonotype turned up a few times. This sequence joins TRBV2 and TRBJ2-5; D is perhaps TRBD1 (6 bases). The CDR3 runs to 15 residues. In germline, CDR1 is SNHLY, CDR2 FYNNEI. V lost 4 bases and J lost 0, with 12 bases in between. CDR3 residues: CASSGTGTNQETQYF. The CDR3 region has the DNA TGTGCCAGCAGTGGTACCGGGACAAACCAAGAGACCCAGTACTTC.

This clonotype was counted between two and nine times. The chain uses TRBV12-3 or TRBV12-4 and TRBJ1-1, with a weak D call TRBD1 (5 bases). The CDR3 is made up of 14 amino acids. Trimming pared 2 bases from V and 11 bases from J, leaving 18 bases between. The CDR3 reads CASSLLRVGHQAFF. CDR3 bases: TGTGCCAGCAGTTTACTGCGGGTCGGACATCAGGCTTTCTTT.

The sample holds a few counts of this clonotype. The CDR3 DNA reads as TGTGCCAGCAGCTCCCGTTCCACGAACACTGAAGCTTTCTTT. It translates to CASSSRSTNTEAFF. V is TRBV5-5 and J is TRBJ1-1; D ambiguous. V lost 3 bases and J 1 base, leaving 10 bases between the germline ends. This CDR3 region has 14 residues. CDR1 SGHKS and CDR2 YYEKEE come from the germline V gene (reference sequence). Combining the CDR3 with reference TRBV5-5 and TRBJ1-1 gives the whole variable domain DAGVTQSPTHLIKTRGQQVTLRCSPISGHKSVSWYQQVLGQGPQFIFQYYEKEERGRGNFPDRFSARQFPNYSSELNVNALLLGDSALYLCASSSRSTNTEAFFGQGTRLTVV.

Details on this clonotype: It may be a read error: a sequence one base away is much more abundant. The chain combines TRBV7-9 with TRBJ2-6; D remains unclear. CDR3 length: 13 amino acids. Deletions cut 7 bases from V and 0 bases from J, with 4 bases between. Per germline, CDR1 SEHNR and CDR2 FQNEAQ (reference sequence). This CDR3 reads CASKDSGANVLTF. In nucleotides, the CDR3 is TGTGCCAGCAAGGACTCTGGGGCCAACGTCCTGACTTTC.

Concerning this clonotype itself: The germline gene is not matched at one end of the junction; a read error may be the cause. This sequence joins TRBV9 and TRBJ1-2; D might be TRBD1 (5 bases). The CDR3 has 15 amino acids. CDR1 is SGDLS, CDR2 YYNGEE, per germline. CDR3 in DNA: TGTGCCAGCAGCGCAGAGTACCAGGGCCCACCGAGCGGGGCCTTC. Its translation: CASSAEYQGPPSGAF.

The V call is TRBV19, the J call TRBJ2-1; TRBD2 matches at 9 bases. Germline V gene lookup returns CDR1 LNHDA and CDR2 SQIVND (reference sequence). Unmatched junction bases numbered 8, after V lost 6 bases and J lost 8 bases. The CDR3 has 14 amino acids. For the CDR3, the DNA is TGTGCCAGTAGCCAGAGTAGCGGGAGCTATGAGCAGTTCTTC. Its protein is CASSQSSGSYEQFF.

This clonotype has a handful of counts. This rearrangement joins TRBV10-3 to TRBJ2-2; D call uncertain. The CDR3 is 14 residues long. CDR1 and CDR2 from the germline V gene are ENHRY and SYGVKD. The ends were cut back, 4 bases at V and 2 bases at J, with 8 bases in the middle. The CDR3 protein is CAISGSSNTGELFF. DNA for the CDR3: TGTGCCATCAGTGGGAGCAGCAACACCGGGGAGCTGTTTTTT.

J is TRBJ2-1 and V is TRBV12-3 or TRBV12-4; the D is unclear. Trimming cost V 3 bases and J 13 bases, with 10 bases left between them. The CDR3 runs 11 residues. The CDR3 nucleotides read TGTGCCAGCAGTTTGGGCGGCCCCCAGTTCTTC. Protein sequence: CASSLGGPQFF.

A few counts support this clonotype. The chain combines TRBV18 with TRBJ1-2; 8 bases line up with TRBD1. With V trimmed by 1 base and J by 3 bases, 4 bases remained unmatched. Germline values: CDR1 KGHSH, CDR2 LQKENI. This CDR3 region has 15 residues. CDR3 sequence: CASSPRAGGDYGYTF. The CDR3 nucleotides are TGTGCCAGCTCACCACGGGCAGGGGGCGACTATGGCTACACCTTC.

This clonotype came up a few times. The chain is built from TRBV6-5 and TRBJ2-7; possibly TRBD1 or TRBD2 for D (5 bases each). V lost 8 bases, J lost 5 bases, and 19 bases lay in between. Germline V gene data show CDR1 as MNHEY and CDR2 as SVGAGI. This CDR3 comprises 14 residues. DNA for the CDR3: TGTGCCAGCCGACCGGGACGACTGACAAACGAGCAGTACTTC. This gives the protein CASRPGRLTNEQYF.

This clonotype is a singleton in its sample. This chain joins TRBV7-9 and TRBJ1-1; D not certain. Germline assignment: CDR1 SEHNR and CDR2 FQNEAQ (reference sequence). V lost 0 bases to trimming and J lost 8 bases, with 16 bases between them. CDR3 length equals 15 residues. CDR3 region: CASSLAPGGLPEAFF. In nucleotides, the CDR3 is TGTGCCAGCAGCTTAGCCCCGGGCGGTCTCCCCGAAGCTTTCTTT.

V is TRBV29-1 and J is TRBJ2-3; 12 bases match TRBD2. Per germline, CDR1 SQVTM and CDR2 ANQGSEA. J was trimmed by 1 base and V by 4 bases; bases with no gene match: 12. CDR3 length equals 18 residues. CDR3 DNA sequence: TGCAGCGTTGCGGCTAGCGGGAGGGCCCGGTGGGGCACAGATACGCAGTATTTT. Amino acid sequence: CSVAASGRARWGTDTQYF.

The chain combines TRBV7-9 with TRBJ2-2, with 8 nucleotides matching TRBD2. V was pared by 4 bases and J by 2 bases, with 6 bases of the junction left unmatched. The CDR3 totals 16 residues. Germline V gene lookup returns CDR1 SEHNR and CDR2 FQNEAQ (reference sequence). CDR3 in amino acids: CASSSIAGINTGELFF. As DNA, the CDR3 is TGTGCCAGCAGCTCCATAGCGGGAATTAACACCGGGGAGCTGTTTTTT.

In its sample, this clonotype was seen a few times. The rearrangement uses TRBV6-5 and TRBJ1-6; no clear D. V was pared by 0 bases and J by 0 bases, with 6 bases between. Looked up from germline, CDR1 is MNHEY and CDR2 is SVGAGI. The CDR3 sequence is 16 residues long. The CDR3 coding sequence is TGTGCCAGCAGTTACTCCAGAAGCTCCTATAATTCACCCCTCCACTTT. It yields the protein CASSYSRSSYNSPLHF.

This clonotype appeared once. This chain links TRBV27 with TRBJ2-1; possibly TRBD1 or TRBD2 for D (6 bases each). The CDR3 loop spans 13 amino acids. CDR1 is MNHEY and CDR2 is SMNVEV in the germline V gene (reference sequence). Trimming stripped 8 bases from V and 9 bases from J, with 17 bases between. CDR3 sequence: CASEGDGGSEQFF. The CDR3 coding sequence is TGTGCCAGCGAGGGGGATGGGGGGAGTGAGCAGTTCTTC.

This clonotype has a handful of counts. J is TRBJ2-7 and V is TRBV12-3 or TRBV12-4, with D tentatively TRBD2 (5 bases). This CDR3 is built from 15 residues. Trimming cost V 3 bases and J 4 bases, with 16 bases left between them. CDR3 in amino acids: CASSFERGSGYEQYF. DNA for the CDR3: TGTGCCAGCAGTTTCGAGAGAGGGTCGGGATACGAGCAGTACTTC.

In DNA form, the CDR3 reads TGTGCCAGCAGTGAATACGAGGTGGGGGCTAAAGGCTACACCTTC. Its protein is CASSEYEVGAKGYTF. The chain has TRBV25-1 and TRBJ1-2, with TRBD1 as a possible D gene (6 bases). Between the trimmed V and J ends, which lost 0 bases and 8 bases, there was a span of 16 bases. The germline gives CDR1 MGHDK, CDR2 SYGVNS. The CDR3 runs 15 residues.

This clonotype was seen a few times. This chain uses TRBV7-2 with TRBJ2-7; D might be TRBD1 (6 bases). The V and J ends lost 0 bases and 7 bases respectively, with 16 bases between them. Germline CDR1 is SGHTA and CDR2 is FQGNSA. CDR3 length equals 15 residues. The CDR3 coding sequence is TGTGCCAGCAGCTTAGCGGGTGCAGGGGTCGGAGAGCAGTACTTC. Translated: CASSLAGAGVGEQYF. Complete variable domain (other parts from reference TRBV7-2 and TRBJ2-7): GAGVSQSPSNKVTEKGKDVELRCDPISGHTALYWYRQSLGQGLEFLIYFQGNSAPDKSGLPSDRFSAERTGGSVSTLTIQRTQQEDSAVYLCASSLAGAGVGEQYFGPGTRLTVT.